The TCR beta chain under discussion was sequenced for a study of shared clonotypes between healthy human individuals. TCRdb keeps only in-frame clones here, not all; method: immunoSEQ multiplex PCR. The sample has around 700,000 clones; about three quarters are singletons. This CDR3 has 15 amino acids. Trimming left V 1 base short and J 0 bases short, with 7 bases between. Germline values: CDR1 SGHTA, CDR2 FQGNSA. V is TRBV7-2 and J is TRBJ1-5; no firm D call. Material for sequencing was memory CD4+ T cells sorted from blood. Subset reported: CD45RA-negative fraction. This clonotype was obtained from a woman in her twenties or thirties in good health. The DNA for the CDR3 is TGTGCCAGCAGCTTAGACGCGGTTAGCAATCAGCCCCAGCATTTT. Protein: CASSLDAVSNQPQHF.